The next 5 T cell receptor beta chains were all read from a single sample in a study of blood T cell repertoires in COVID-19. Sequencing used immunoSEQ multiplex PCR; TCRdb keeps in-frame clones, though not all of them. This sample has around 140,000 clones, with around 84% found just once. The specimen sequenced was PBMCs or T cells enriched from blood (not recorded which). The receptors were gathered from a man in his forties with acute COVID-19.

The V call is TRBV6-1, the J call TRBJ1-5; perhaps TRBD1 as D (5 bases). This CDR3 spans 14 amino acids. The V and J ends lost 2 bases and 4 bases respectively, with 9 bases between them. In germline, CDR1 is MNHNS, CDR2 SASEGT. This chain's CDR3 is CASSEQGINQPQHF. The DNA of the CDR3 is TGTGCCAGCAGTGAACAGGGTATTAATCAGCCCCAGCATTTT.

The rearrangement uses TRBV6-6 and TRBJ2-5; D ambiguous. V was pared by 3 bases and J by 2 bases, with 10 bases between. The CDR3 has 14 amino acids. Germline V gene lookup returns CDR1 MNHNY and CDR2 SVGAGI (reference sequence). CDR3 coding DNA: TGTGCCAGCAGTTATCCCGGTGGTCAAGAGACCCAGTACTTC. It codes for CASSYPGGQETQYF.

This chain links TRBV4-1 with TRBJ2-1; the D gene is possibly TRBD1 (6 bases). CDR1 is MGHRA and CDR2 is YSYEKL in the germline V gene. This CDR3 region has 13 residues. The germline V and J ends were trimmed by 6 bases and 8 bases, with 14 bases remaining between them. CDR3: CASRRGLDDEQFF. The CDR3 nucleotides read TGCGCCAGCAGGAGGGGGTTGGACGATGAGCAGTTCTTC.

In its sample, this clone was seen a few times. The CDR3 here is CASSLSASGMGEQYF. The CDR3 DNA follows: TGTGCCAGCAGTTTATCGGCTAGCGGGATGGGGGAGCAGTACTTC. V is TRBV27 and J is TRBJ2-7, with 9 positions matching TRBD2. Germline lookup yields CDR1 MNHEY and CDR2 SMNVEV (reference sequence). The CDR3 covers 15 residues. Germline trimming cut 0 bases from V and 7 bases from J; bases unmatched to any gene: 7.

The rearrangement uses TRBV18 and TRBJ2-1; D unresolved. Germline assignment: CDR1 KGHSH and CDR2 LQKENI. V gave up 8 bases and J gave up 8 bases, with 10 bases separating them. The CDR3 length is 11 residues. The CDR3 bases are TGTGCCAGCGGGCCCATGGATGAGCAGTTCTTC. This gives the protein CASGPMDEQFF.